The T cell receptor beta chain described here comes from a study of blood T cell repertoires in COVID-19. Study in general: Samples of COVID-19 (acute and convalescent) were obtained from the United States, Italy and Spain. T cells, B-cell-depleted T cells, or PBMCs provided the cDNA or gDNA that served as material.

This clone was seen just once. Original processing notes: Amplification from reference gene primers served as the basis for estimated nucleated cell counts. Measured with immunoSEQ multiplex PCR; TCRdb has only the in-frame clones, and not every one. D and trimming come from the DNA, and the V and J calls and clone size come from that table. This table holds 200,000 or so clones, 65% to 90% found once. With 10 bases clipped from V and 4 bases from J, the junction kept 7 bases outside the gene matches. The CDR3 sequence is 14 residues long. Germline V gives CDR1 LNHDA, CDR2 SQIVND (reference sequence).

The sequencing sample was made of peripheral blood. The clonotype originates from a human donor in a cohort sampled during active COVID-19. V gene TRBV19 combines with J gene TRBJ1-5; 10 positions agree with TRBD1. The CDR3 DNA reads TGTGCCACCCACCCGGGACAGGGGAATCAGCCCCAGCATTTT. Protein: CATHPGQGNQPQHF.